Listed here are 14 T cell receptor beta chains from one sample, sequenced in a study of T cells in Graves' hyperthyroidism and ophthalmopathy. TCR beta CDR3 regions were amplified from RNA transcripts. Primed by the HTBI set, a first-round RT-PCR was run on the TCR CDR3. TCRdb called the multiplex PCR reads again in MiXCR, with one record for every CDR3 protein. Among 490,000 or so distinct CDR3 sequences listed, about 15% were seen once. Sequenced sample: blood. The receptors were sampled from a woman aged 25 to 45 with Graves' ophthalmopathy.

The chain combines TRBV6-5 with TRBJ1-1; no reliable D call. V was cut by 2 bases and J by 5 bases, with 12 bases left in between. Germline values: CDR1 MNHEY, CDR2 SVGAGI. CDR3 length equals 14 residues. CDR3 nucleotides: TGTGCCAGCAGTTACGAGACTGGGCGGACTGAAGCTTTCTTT. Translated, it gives CASSYETGRTEAFF.

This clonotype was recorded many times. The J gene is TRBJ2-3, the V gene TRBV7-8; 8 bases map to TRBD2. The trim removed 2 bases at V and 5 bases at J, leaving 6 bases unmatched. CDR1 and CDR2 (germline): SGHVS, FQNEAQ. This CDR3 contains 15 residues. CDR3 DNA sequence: TGTGCCAGCAGCTTATTTTCAGCGGGAGTAGATACGCAGTATTTT. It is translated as CASSLFSAGVDTQYF.

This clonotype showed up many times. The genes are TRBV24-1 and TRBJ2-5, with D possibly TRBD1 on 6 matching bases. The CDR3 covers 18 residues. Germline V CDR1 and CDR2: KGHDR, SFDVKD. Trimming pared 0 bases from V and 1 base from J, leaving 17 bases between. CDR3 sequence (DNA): TGTGCCACCAGTGATTTGAGCGGCAGGGGTCTGTCCCAAGAGACCCAGTACTTC. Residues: CATSDLSGRGLSQETQYF.

CDR3 DNA: TGTGCCTGGGCGACTAAATCACCGGGAGATACGCAGTATTTT. Amino acids: CAWATKSPGDTQYF. This chain links TRBV30 with TRBJ2-3; D perhaps matches TRBD2 (5 bases). The CDR3 consists of 14 residues. Trimming took off 5 bases at V and 5 bases at J, with 17 bases between the two ends. Germline V gene lookup returns CDR1 GTSNPN and CDR2 SVGIG (reference sequence).

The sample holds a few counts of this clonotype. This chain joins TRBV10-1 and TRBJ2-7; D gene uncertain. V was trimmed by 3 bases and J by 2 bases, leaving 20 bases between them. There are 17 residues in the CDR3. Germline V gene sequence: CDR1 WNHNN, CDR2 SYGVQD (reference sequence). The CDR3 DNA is TGCGCCAGCAGTGAAGATGTTGGCGGCTCGCGAACCTACGAGCAGTACTTC. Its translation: CASSEDVGGSRTYEQYF.

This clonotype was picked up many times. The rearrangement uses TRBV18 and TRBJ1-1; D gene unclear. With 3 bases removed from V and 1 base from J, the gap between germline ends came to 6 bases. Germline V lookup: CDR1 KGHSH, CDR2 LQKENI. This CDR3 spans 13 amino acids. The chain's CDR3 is CASSPAGNTEAFF. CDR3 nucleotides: TGTGCCAGCTCACCCGCGGGGAACACTGAAGCTTTCTTT.

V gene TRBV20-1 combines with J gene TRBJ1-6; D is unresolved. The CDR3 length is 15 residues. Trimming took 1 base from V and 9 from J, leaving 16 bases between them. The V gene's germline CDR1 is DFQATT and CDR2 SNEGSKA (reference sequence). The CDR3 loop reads CSARVGSGDFSPLHF. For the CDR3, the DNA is TGCAGTGCTAGAGTAGGGTCAGGAGACTTTTCACCCCTCCACTTT.

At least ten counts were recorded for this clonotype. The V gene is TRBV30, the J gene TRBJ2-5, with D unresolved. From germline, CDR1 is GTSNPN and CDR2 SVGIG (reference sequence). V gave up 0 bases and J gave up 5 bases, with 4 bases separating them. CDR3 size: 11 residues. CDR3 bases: TGTGCCTGGAGTGTGGGGGAGACCCAGTACTTC. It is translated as CAWSVGETQYF.

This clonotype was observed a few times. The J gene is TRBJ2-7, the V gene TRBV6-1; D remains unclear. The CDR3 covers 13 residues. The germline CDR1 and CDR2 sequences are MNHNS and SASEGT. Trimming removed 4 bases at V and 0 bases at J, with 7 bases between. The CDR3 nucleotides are TGTGCCAGCAGTGTATACGGCTCCTACGAGCAGTACTTC. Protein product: CASSVYGSYEQYF.

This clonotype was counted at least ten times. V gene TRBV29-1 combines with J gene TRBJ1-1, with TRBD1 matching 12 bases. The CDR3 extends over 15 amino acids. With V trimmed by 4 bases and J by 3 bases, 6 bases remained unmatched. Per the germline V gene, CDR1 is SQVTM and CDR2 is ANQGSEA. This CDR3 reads CSVGDRGQLDTEAFF. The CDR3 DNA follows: TGCAGCGTTGGGGACAGGGGGCAGTTGGACACTGAAGCTTTCTTT. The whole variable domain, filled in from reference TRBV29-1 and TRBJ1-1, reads SAVISQKPSRDICQRGTSLTIQCQVDSQVTMMFWYRQQPGQSLTLIATANQGSEATYESGFVIDKFPISRPNLTFSTLTVSNMSPEDSSIYLCSVGDRGQLDTEAFFGQGTRLTVV.

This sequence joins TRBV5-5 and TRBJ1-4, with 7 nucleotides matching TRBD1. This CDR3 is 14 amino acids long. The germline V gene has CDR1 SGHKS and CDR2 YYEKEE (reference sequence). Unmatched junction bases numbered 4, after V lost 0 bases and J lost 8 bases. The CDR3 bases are TGTGCCAGCAGCTTGGGGCAGGGGGAAGAAAAACTGTTTTTT. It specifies CASSLGQGEEKLFF.

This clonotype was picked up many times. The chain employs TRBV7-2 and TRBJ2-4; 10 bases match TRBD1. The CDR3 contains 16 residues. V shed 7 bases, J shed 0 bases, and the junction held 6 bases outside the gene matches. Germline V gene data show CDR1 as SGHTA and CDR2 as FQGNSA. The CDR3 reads CASTPGQGVAKNIQYF. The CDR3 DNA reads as TGTGCCAGCACCCCTGGACAGGGGGTAGCCAAAAACATTCAGTACTTC. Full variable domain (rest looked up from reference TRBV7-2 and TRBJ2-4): GAGVSQSPSNKVTEKGKDVELRCDPISGHTALYWYRQSLGQGLEFLIYFQGNSAPDKSGLPSDRFSAERTGGSVSTLTIQRTQQEDSAVYLCASTPGQGVAKNIQYFGAGTRLSVL.

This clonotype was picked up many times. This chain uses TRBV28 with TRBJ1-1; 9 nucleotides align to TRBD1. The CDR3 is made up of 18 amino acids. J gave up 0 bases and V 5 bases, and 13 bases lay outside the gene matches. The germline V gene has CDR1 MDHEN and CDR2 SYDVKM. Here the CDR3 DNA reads TGTGCCAGCAGTCCCTCAATGGGACAGGGAATGATGAACACTGAAGCTTTCTTT. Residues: CASSPSMGQGMMNTEAFF.

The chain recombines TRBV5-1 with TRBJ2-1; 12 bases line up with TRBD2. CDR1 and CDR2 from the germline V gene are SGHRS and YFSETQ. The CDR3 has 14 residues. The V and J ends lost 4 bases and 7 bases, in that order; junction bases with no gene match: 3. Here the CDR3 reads CASSIGLAGNEQFF. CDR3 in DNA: TGCGCCAGCAGCATAGGACTAGCGGGAAATGAGCAGTTCTTC.